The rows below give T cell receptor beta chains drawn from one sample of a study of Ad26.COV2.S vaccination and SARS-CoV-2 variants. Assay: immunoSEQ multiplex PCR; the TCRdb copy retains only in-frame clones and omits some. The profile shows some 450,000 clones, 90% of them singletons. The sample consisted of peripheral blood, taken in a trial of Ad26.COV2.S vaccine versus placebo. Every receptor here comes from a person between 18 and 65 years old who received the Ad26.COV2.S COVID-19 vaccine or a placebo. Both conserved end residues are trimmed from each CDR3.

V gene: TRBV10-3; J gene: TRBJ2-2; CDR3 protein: AISESGGELF
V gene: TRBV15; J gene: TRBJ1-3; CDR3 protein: ATAWSAEGNTIY
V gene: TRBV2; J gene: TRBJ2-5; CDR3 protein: ASLGQTEETQY
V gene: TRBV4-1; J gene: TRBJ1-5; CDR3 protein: ASSLQGSNQPQH
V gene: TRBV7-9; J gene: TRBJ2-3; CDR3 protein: ASTQRVQRTGGDTDTQY
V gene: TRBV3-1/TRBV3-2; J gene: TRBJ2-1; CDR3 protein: ASSQEGLGGNEQF
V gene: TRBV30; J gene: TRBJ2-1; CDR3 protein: AWSIGSYNEQF
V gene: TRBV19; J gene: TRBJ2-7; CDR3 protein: ASSIEPGLGEQY
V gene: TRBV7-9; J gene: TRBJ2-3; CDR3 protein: ASSPPGSTDTQY
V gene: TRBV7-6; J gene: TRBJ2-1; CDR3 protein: ASSSLGAGLDNEQF
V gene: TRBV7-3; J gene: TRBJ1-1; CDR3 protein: ASSPHGGSLNTEAF
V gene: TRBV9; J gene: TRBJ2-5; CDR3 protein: ASSPRISKETQY
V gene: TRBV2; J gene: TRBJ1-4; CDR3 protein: ASHAGSNEKLF
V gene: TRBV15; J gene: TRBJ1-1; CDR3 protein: ATSGRQLMNTEAF
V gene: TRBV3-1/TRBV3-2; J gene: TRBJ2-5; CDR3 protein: ASSNRDRDETQY
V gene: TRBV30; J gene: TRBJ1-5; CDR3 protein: AWMGQENQPQH
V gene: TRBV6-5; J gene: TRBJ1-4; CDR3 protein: ASRRGSVEKLF
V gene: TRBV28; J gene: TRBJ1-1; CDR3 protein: ATQKRTNTEAF
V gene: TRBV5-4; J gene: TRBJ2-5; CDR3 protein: ASSLELNQETQY
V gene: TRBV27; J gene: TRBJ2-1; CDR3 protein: ASTLRESPYNEQF
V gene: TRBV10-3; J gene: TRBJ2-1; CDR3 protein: AISVRGYNEQF
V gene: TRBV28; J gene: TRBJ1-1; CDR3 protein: ASSLVRVTEAF
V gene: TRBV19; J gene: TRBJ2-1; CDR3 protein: ASSIPARDEQF
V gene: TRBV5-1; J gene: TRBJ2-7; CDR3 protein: ASSSSGNYEQY
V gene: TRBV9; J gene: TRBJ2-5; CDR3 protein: ASSVGSGRAGETQY
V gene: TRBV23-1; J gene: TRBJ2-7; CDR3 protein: ASSPPNRCRGSYEQY
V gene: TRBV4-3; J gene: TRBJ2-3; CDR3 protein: ASSQDGGGGLTDTQY
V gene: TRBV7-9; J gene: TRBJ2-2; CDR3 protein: AIQHISGELF
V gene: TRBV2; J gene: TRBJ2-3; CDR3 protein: ASSVGTSTDTQY
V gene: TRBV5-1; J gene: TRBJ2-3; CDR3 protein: ASSQLGTDTQY
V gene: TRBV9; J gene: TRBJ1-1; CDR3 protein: ASSVDLWTEAF
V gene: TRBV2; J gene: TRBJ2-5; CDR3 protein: ASVAETQY
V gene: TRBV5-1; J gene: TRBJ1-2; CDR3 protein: ASSPRDRGLSYGYT
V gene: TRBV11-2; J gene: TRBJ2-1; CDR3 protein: ASSLWTDNEQF
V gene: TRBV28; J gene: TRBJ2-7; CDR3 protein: ATTRGIGAYEQY
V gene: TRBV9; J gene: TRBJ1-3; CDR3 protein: ASSVGVSSGNTIY
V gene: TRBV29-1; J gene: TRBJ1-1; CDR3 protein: SVVRRLNTEAF
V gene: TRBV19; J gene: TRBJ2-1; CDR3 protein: ASSIDLRGYQGQF
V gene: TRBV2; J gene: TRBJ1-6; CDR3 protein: ASRARVNNSPLH
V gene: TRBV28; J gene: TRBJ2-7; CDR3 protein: ASSSVLAGVSYEQY
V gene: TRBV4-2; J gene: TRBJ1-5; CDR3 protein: ASSPGFGQNGNQPQH
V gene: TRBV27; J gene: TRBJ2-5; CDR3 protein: ASSPTQGAHPETQY
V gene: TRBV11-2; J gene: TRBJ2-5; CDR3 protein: ASSYRGASGRPQETQY
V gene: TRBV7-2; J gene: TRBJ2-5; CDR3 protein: ASSLVSGRLQETQY
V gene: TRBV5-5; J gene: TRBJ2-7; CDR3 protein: ASSLAGQDRMYEQY
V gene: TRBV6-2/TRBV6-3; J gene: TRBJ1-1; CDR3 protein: ASSSPRGENTEAF
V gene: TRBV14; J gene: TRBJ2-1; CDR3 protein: ASSQDIGRFHNEQF
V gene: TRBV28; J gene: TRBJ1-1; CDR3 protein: ASSPLGTEAF
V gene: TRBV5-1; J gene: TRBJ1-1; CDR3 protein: ASSLAPDRREAF
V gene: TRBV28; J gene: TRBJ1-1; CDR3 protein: ASSTPRQVPTEAF
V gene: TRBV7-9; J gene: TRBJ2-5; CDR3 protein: ASSPSTVRGPSSQY
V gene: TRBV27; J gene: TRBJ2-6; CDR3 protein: ASSLIWERTGANVLT
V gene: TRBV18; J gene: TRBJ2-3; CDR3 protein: ASSPNSPGDTQY
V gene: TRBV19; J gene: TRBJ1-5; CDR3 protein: ASSIPGKGAGQPQH
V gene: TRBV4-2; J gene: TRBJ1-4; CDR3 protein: ASSQAGGGLTTNEKLF
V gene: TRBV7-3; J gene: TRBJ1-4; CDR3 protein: ASTRDPGTATTTNEKLF